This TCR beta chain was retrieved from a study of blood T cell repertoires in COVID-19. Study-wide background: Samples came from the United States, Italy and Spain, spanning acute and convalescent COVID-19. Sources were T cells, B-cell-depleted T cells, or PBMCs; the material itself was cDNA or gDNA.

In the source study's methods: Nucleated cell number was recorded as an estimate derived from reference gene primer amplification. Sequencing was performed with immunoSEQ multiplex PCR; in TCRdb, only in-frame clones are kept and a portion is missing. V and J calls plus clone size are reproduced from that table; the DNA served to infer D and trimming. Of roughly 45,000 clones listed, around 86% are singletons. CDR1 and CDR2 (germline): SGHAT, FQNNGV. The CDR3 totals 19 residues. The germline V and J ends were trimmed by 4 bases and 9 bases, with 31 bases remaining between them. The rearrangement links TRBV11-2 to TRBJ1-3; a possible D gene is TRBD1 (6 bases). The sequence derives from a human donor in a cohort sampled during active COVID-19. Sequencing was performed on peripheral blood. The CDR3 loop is CASSSFRRGAGGFDRTIYF. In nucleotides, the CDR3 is TGTGCCAGCAGCTCCTTCCGACGGGGGGCAGGAGGATTTGACCGCACCATATATTTT.